The 25 T cell receptor beta chains reported below all come from one sample, sequenced in a study of STAT5B mutations in CD4+ large granular lymphocyte leukemia (dated by TCRdb to between 2021 and 2024). Libraries were prepared through the immunoSEQ multiplex PCR assay. TCRdb limited this immuneACCESS table to in-frame rearrangements with V and J called. A share of clones is missing; checked studies link under half to unresolved V genes, and the rest is unexplained. The sample contains 30,000 to 40,000 clones, about 85% of them found a single time. In total, the top ten clones hold approximately 3.2% of the sample. The sequenced sample consisted of CD4+ T cells from blood buffy coats. The source of these receptors is a human donor in good health.

The chain recombines TRBV6-5 with TRBJ2-7; TRBD1 agrees at 10 bases. CDR1 and CDR2 (germline): MNHEY, SVGAGI. The CDR3 has 14 residues. V trimming: 6 bases; J trimming: 4 bases; junction bases outside the gene matches: 6. The CDR3 reads CASRTGQGVYEQYF. CDR3 sequence (DNA): TGTGCCAGCAGAACAGGACAGGGGGTATACGAGCAGTACTTC.

This rearrangement joins TRBV6-6 to TRBJ2-3, with D maybe TRBD1 (6 bases). Germline V gene sequence: CDR1 MNHNY, CDR2 SVGAGI (reference sequence). CDR3 size: 14 residues. V was trimmed by 6 bases and J by 0 bases, leaving 10 bases between them. CDR3 in DNA: TGTGCCAGCAGCTACAGGGACAGCACAGATACGCAGTATTTT. Protein: CASSYRDSTDTQYF.

The V call is TRBV5-1, the J call TRBJ2-3; D uncertain. V lost 1 base and J 2 bases, leaving 5 bases between the germline ends. This CDR3 is 13 amino acids long. In germline, CDR1 is SGHRS, CDR2 YFSETQ. CDR3 sequence reads: CASSLMATDTQYF. DNA of the CDR3: TGCGCCAGCAGCTTGATGGCCACAGATACGCAGTATTTT.

This chain joins TRBV9 and TRBJ2-5; maybe TRBD2 (6 bases). Per the germline V gene, CDR1 is SGDLS and CDR2 is YYNGEE. CDR3 size: 15 residues. V dropped 4 bases and J dropped 1 base, with 14 bases sitting between them. DNA for the CDR3: TGTGCCAGCAGCTTCGGGGGAGGCCGCCAAGAGACCCAGTACTTC. Protein: CASSFGGGRQETQYF. Full variable domain (outside the CDR3, taken from reference TRBV9 and TRBJ2-5): DSGVTQTPKHLITATGQRVTLRCSPRSGDLSVYWYQQSLDQGLQFLIQYYNGEERAKGNILERFSAQQFPDLHSELNLSSLELGDSALYFCASSFGGGRQETQYFGPGTRLLVL.

The CDR3 DNA reads TGTGCCAGCAGCTTCGACAGGAACACTGAAGCTTTCTTT. It yields the protein CASSFDRNTEAFF. The chain joins TRBV5-4 to TRBJ1-1; D perhaps matches TRBD1 (5 bases). This CDR3 is built from 13 residues. Germline loops: CDR1 SGHNT, CDR2 YYREEE (reference sequence). Trimming took 2 bases from V and 1 from J, leaving 6 bases between them.

V and J are TRBV2 and TRBJ1-1, with D tentatively TRBD1 (5 bases). V dropped 3 bases and J dropped 10 bases, with 9 bases sitting between them. CDR1 is SNHLY, CDR2 FYNNEI, per germline. This CDR3 has 11 amino acids. The CDR3 DNA sequence: TGTGCCAGCAGTGAGGACAACCGAGCTTTCTTT. Amino acids: CASSEDNRAFF.

This chain links TRBV7-2 with TRBJ1-2; 8 bases match TRBD1. The CDR3 has 16 residues. J gave up 5 bases and V 5 bases, and 13 bases lay outside the gene matches. Germline values: CDR1 SGHTA, CDR2 FQGNSA. CDR3 residues: CASSTRTGSVGYGYTF. CDR3 nucleotides: TGTGCCAGCAGCACCCGGACAGGGTCGGTGGGGTATGGCTACACCTTC.

This clone was seen just once. The chain uses TRBV6-5 and TRBJ2-3; 8 bases align to TRBD1. The V gene's germline CDR1 is MNHEY and CDR2 SVGAGI. The ends lost 0 bases at V and 5 bases at J; junction bases unmatched: 4. CDR3 length: 15 residues. CDR3 in amino acids: CASSYSQGAGDTQYF. In DNA form, the CDR3 reads TGTGCCAGCAGTTACTCCCAGGGGGCCGGAGATACGCAGTATTTT.

Written as DNA, the CDR3 is TGTGCCAGCAGTGAAGAGATATCGGGAGAGACCCAGTACTTC. This translates into CASSEEISGETQYF. V gene TRBV6-1 combines with J gene TRBJ2-5, with unresolved D. V lost 1 base and J 4 bases, leaving 10 bases between the germline ends. There are 14 residues in the CDR3. In germline, CDR1 is MNHNS, CDR2 SASEGT.

Here the CDR3 reads CASSSDRNSGNTIYF. CDR3 sequence (DNA): TGTGCCAGCAGCTCGGACAGAAACTCTGGAAACACCATATATTTT. The J gene is TRBJ1-3, the V gene TRBV7-2; D may be TRBD1 (6 bases). CDR1 and CDR2 from the germline V gene are SGHTA and FQGNSA. Trimming pared 4 bases from V and 0 bases from J, leaving 10 bases between. CDR3 length equals 15 residues.

The chain combines TRBV5-6 with TRBJ2-5; the D is unclear. Germline V CDR1 and CDR2: SGHDT, YYEEEE. The germline V and J ends were trimmed by 2 bases and 5 bases, with 13 bases remaining between them. The CDR3 sequence is 14 residues long. In DNA, the CDR3 is TGTGCCAGCAGCTTATCAAGGGATGAGGAGACCCAGTACTTC. Amino acids: CASSLSRDEETQYF.

The chain links TRBV27 to TRBJ1-4, with D maybe TRBD1 (5 bases). V lost 8 bases, J lost 7 bases, and 8 bases lay in between. The CDR3 sequence is 11 residues long. Germline CDR1 and CDR2: MNHEY and SMNVEV (reference sequence). The CDR3: CASEGCEKLFF. CDR3 nucleotide sequence: TGTGCCAGCGAGGGGTGTGAAAAACTGTTTTTT.

The chain employs TRBV5-1 and TRBJ2-3; 12 bases are shared with TRBD2. The length of the CDR3 is 18 residues. The germline V gene has CDR1 SGHRS and CDR2 YFSETQ. The V and J ends lost 0 bases and 3 bases, in that order; junction bases with no gene match: 8. CDR3 residues: CASSLEGLAGGFTDTQYF. The CDR3 DNA sequence: TGCGCCAGCAGCTTGGAGGGGCTAGCGGGAGGGTTTACAGATACGCAGTATTTT.

V usage is TRBV2 and J usage is TRBJ1-5; 7 positions match TRBD1. The CDR3 has 15 amino acids. J was trimmed by 6 bases and V by 6 bases; bases with no gene match: 11. CDR1 is SNHLY and CDR2 is FYNNEI in the germline V gene. The CDR3 DNA reads TGTGCCAGCAGGGCAGGGGGTCCCTCTAGTCAGCCCCAGCATTTT. Translation gives CASRAGGPSSQPQHF.

The chain combines TRBV7-7 with TRBJ2-1, with D maybe TRBD2 (6 bases). Trimming stripped 0 bases from V and 2 bases from J, with 23 bases between. This CDR3 has 20 amino acids. Germline loops: CDR1 SSHAT, CDR2 FNYEAQ (reference sequence). This CDR3 is CASSLARGLPEWETYNEQFF. The CDR3, as DNA: TGTGCCAGCAGCTTAGCTCGAGGACTACCCGAGTGGGAGACCTACAATGAGCAGTTCTTC.

The chain is built from TRBV2 and TRBJ2-5; D could derive from TRBD1 or TRBD2 (5 bases each). Per germline, CDR1 SNHLY and CDR2 FYNNEI. V was trimmed by 5 bases and J by 5 bases, leaving 15 bases between them. This CDR3 comprises 14 residues. CDR3 loop: CASSQRGASETQYF. The CDR3 region has the DNA TGTGCCAGCAGTCAAAGAGGGGCCTCGGAGACCCAGTACTTC.

The gene calls are TRBV5-1 and TRBJ2-2, with D possibly matching TRBD1 (5 bases). V was shortened by 2 bases and J by 1 base, with 9 bases between the two germline ends. The CDR3 runs 15 residues. Germline assignment: CDR1 SGHRS and CDR2 YFSETQ. The chain's CDR3 is CASSLTQENTGELFF. CDR3 DNA sequence: TGCGCCAGCAGCTTAACACAGGAGAACACCGGGGAGCTGTTTTTT.

This chain connects TRBV4-3 to TRBJ2-3; D gene ambiguous. Germline V lookup: CDR1 LGHNA, CDR2 YSLEER. Between the trimmed V and J ends, which lost 1 base and 4 bases, there was a span of 12 bases. The CDR3 sequence is 15 residues long. The CDR3 sequence: CASSQVPLGADTQYF. In DNA form, the CDR3 reads TGCGCCAGCAGCCAAGTACCTCTCGGAGCAGATACGCAGTATTTT.

This sequence joins TRBV28 and TRBJ1-2, with TRBD1 identical over 8 bases. There are 13 residues in the CDR3. Per germline, CDR1 MDHEN and CDR2 SYDVKM. V trimming: 2 bases; J trimming: 9 bases; junction bases outside the gene matches: 5. In DNA, the CDR3 is TGTGCCAGCAGTTTAGGCCGGGACAGGAGCTACACCTTC. As protein: CASSLGRDRSYTF.

For this clone: The germline gene is not matched at one end of the junction; a read error may be the cause. CDR3 region: CATGVSKGTGELFF. CDR3 nucleotides: TGCGCAACCGGGGTATCGAAAGGCACCGGGGAGCTGTTTTTT. The chain links TRBV28 to TRBJ2-2; a weak D match, TRBD2 (5 bases). The CDR3 is made up of 14 amino acids. CDR1 is MDHEN and CDR2 is SYDVKM in the germline V gene.

This chain connects TRBV7-8 to TRBJ2-7; D is unresolved. The CDR3 sequence is 11 residues long. Germline V gene data show CDR1 as SGHVS and CDR2 as FQNEAQ. Trimming removed 4 bases from V and 4 bases from J, with 5 bases in between. Here the CDR3 DNA reads TGTGCCAGCAGCTCAAAGTACGAGCAGTACTTC. Translating gives CASSSKYEQYF. Drawing the rest from reference TRBV7-8 and TRBJ2-7, the complete variable domain is GAGVSQSPRYKVAKRGQDVALRCDPISGHVSLFWYQQALGQGPEFLTYFQNEAQLDKSGLPSDRFFAERPEGSVSTLKIQRTQQEDSAVYLCASSSKYEQYFGPGTRLTVT.

The V gene is TRBV28, the J gene TRBJ2-1; 9 positions match TRBD1. The germline V gene has CDR1 MDHEN and CDR2 SYDVKM. Germline trimming cut 1 base from V and 5 bases from J; bases unmatched to any gene: 6. The CDR3 runs to 16 residues. CDR3 coding DNA: TGTGCCAGCAGTTTATTTGGACAGGGGAGTCACAATGAGCAGTTCTTC. As protein: CASSLFGQGSHNEQFF. The whole variable domain, filled in from reference TRBV28 and TRBJ2-1, reads DVKVTQSSRYLVKRTGEKVFLECVQDMDHENMFWYRQDPGLGLRLIYFSYDVKMKEKGDIPEGYSVSREKKERFSLILESASTNQTSMYLCASSLFGQGSHNEQFFGPGTRLTVL.

The CDR3 sequence: CASRYSSNQPQHF. The CDR3 DNA sequence: TGTGCCAGCAGGTACAGTAGCAATCAGCCCCAGCATTTT. V gene TRBV6-5 combines with J gene TRBJ1-5; D unresolved. V was pared by 6 bases and J by 0 bases, with 6 bases between. Per germline, CDR1 MNHEY and CDR2 SVGAGI. The CDR3 is 13 residues long.

Written as DNA, the CDR3 is TGTGCCAGCAGTTTAAACAGGGTGCTCGATGAGCAGTTCTTC. This translates into CASSLNRVLDEQFF. This rearrangement joins TRBV28 to TRBJ2-1; D is perhaps TRBD1 (6 bases). The CDR3 contains 14 residues. Deletions cut 2 bases from V and 8 bases from J, with 13 bases between. CDR1 MDHEN and CDR2 SYDVKM come from the germline V gene.

The rearrangement links TRBV28 to TRBJ2-7, with 13 bases that match TRBD2. Germline values: CDR1 MDHEN, CDR2 SYDVKM. The CDR3 has 15 amino acids. V gave up 4 bases and J gave up 2 bases; unmatched junction bases: 2. CDR3 nucleotides: TGTGCCAGCAGTTGGGGGACTAGCGGGACCTACGAGCAGTACTTC. This encodes CASSWGTSGTYEQYF.